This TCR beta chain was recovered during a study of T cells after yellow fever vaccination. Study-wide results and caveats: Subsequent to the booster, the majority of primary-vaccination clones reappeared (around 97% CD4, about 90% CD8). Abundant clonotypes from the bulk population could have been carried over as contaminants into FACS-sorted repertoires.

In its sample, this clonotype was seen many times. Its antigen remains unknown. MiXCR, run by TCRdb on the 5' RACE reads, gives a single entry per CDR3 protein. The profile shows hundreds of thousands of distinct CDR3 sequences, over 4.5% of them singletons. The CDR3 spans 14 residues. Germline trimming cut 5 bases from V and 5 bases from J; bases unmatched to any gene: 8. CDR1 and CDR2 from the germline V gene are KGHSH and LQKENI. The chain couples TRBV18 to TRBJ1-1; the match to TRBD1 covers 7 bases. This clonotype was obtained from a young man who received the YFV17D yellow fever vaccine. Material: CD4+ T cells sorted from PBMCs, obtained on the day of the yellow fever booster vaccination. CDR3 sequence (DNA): TGTGCCAGCTCAGAAGGGACAGAGAGTACTGAAGCTTTCTTT. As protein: CASSEGTESTEAFF.